The clone carrying this T cell receptor (beta chain) was picked up a small number of times. Germline-derived CDR1 and CDR2 are GTSNPN and SVGIG (reference sequence). CDR3 size: 13 residues. V was pared by 1 base and J by 2 bases, with 8 bases between. The data derive from a study of blood T cell repertoires in COVID-19. Across the study: PBMCs, B-cell-depleted T cells, or T cells were the source of the cDNA or gDNA that made up the material.

Original data processing: Scientists estimated how many nucleated cells there were by amplifying reference gene primers. Repertoires were generated with immunoSEQ multiplex PCR, while TCRdb's copy carries only in-frame clones and drops some. V, J and clone size are those of that table, while D and trimming were read from the DNA. The sample has 300,000 to 350,000 clones; over 80% are singletons. The sample taken for sequencing was peripheral blood. This TCR came from a man aged 30-40 years with COVID-19, enrolled during active disease. The rearrangement links TRBV30 to TRBJ1-2; no clear D gene. The CDR3 DNA follows: TGTGCCTGGAGTGGAGTATTCAACTATGGCTACACCTTC. Translation: CAWSGVFNYGYTF.